This TCR beta chain emerged from a study of blood T cell repertoires in COVID-19. The wider study: Samples taken during acute and convalescent COVID-19 were collected in the United States, Italy and Spain. T cells, B-cell-depleted T cells, or PBMCs provided the cDNA or gDNA that served as material.

Measured with immunoSEQ multiplex PCR; TCRdb has only the in-frame clones, and not every one. The sample shows tens of thousands of clones, 84% of them seen only once. The J segment lost 2 bases and the V segment lost 5 bases, leaving 9 bases of the junction unmatched. The germline V gene has CDR1 SEHNR and CDR2 FQNEAQ (reference sequence). The CDR3 extends over 17 amino acids. The sample comprised peripheral blood. The TCR sequence derives from a man between 50 and 59 years old with acute or convalescent COVID-19. The chain links TRBV7-9 to TRBJ1-5, with 10 bases identical to TRBD1. In nucleotides, the CDR3 is TGTGCCAGCAGCCCCCTTCCGGGGACAGGGGGCAATCAGCCCCAGCATTTT. This translates into CASSPLPGTGGNQPQHF.